Below, one T cell receptor (beta chain) is given with its context. This clonotype appeared a few times. No cognate antigen has been identified for it. Base qualities are not recorded, but no much larger clone differs from it by a single base. This sample is part of a study of identical twins (TCRdb year 2016). Broadly, across the study: To test whether fetal clonotypes persist, this study deep-sequenced TCR alpha and beta repertoires from monozygotic twins, from unrelated adults of various ages, and from cord blood. To rule out contamination, the twin experiments were replicated at different times with different library preparation protocols.

On the study overall, not on this receptor specifically: Out-of-frame TCR alpha sequences shared between twins showed an excess of low generation-probability sequences compared with coincidental sharing between unrelated individuals. Out-of-frame TCR alpha sharing in monozygotic twins was systematically underestimated by recombination models, whereas sharing between unrelated individuals was in agreement with the recombination models. Abundant cord blood beta clonotypes carried fewer insertions; young adult naive repertoires showed a weaker similar trend, while memory repertoires showed none. Zero-insertion analyses could be partly confounded by invariant T cells such as MAIT and iNKT, although diverse VJ usage argued against such confounding for most clonotypes. Because the same donors could not be followed over many years, conclusions were based on cross-sectional statistical analysis. In beta out-of-frame sequences, excess twin sharing was weaker, because having fewer shared sequences lowered the signal-to-noise ratio.

The CDR3 covers 15 residues, taking in both the cysteine and the phenylalanine. The kept DNA is CDR3 alone, 45 bases in frame from the first base. The germline V gene sets CDR1 to LGHNA and CDR2 to YSLEER. The junction shows trimming of 1 base on V and 6 bases on J, plus 12 bases between the germline ends. All donors were healthy Caucasians. Miltenyi CD45RO+ enrichment and human naive T-cell isolation kits were used to isolate memory (CD45RO+) and naive T cells from PBMC. To prepare the library, 5' RACE was applied. TCRdb names Illumina HiSeq 2000 as the instrument used. A universal primer binding site was introduced by template switching, and a unique molecular identifier was present in the final cDNA, enabling accurate counting of TCR cDNA molecules. First-strand cDNA for TCR alpha and beta chains was synthesized from specific primers in the conserved constant-segment region. To control for contamination, each cDNA library was double barcoded with a SMART-Mk sample barcode plus Illumina barcodes. TruSeq adapter sequences and Illumina sample barcodes were added in two successive PCR steps. Sequencing of the TCR alpha and beta cDNA libraries was done on the Illumina HiSeq platform using custom primers. Regarding the original processing steps: MiGEC processed the raw reads to extract unique molecular identifiers, while MiXCR was used to determine the CDR3 positions. For each individual, recombination models were inferred using an EM algorithm with the repgenHMM and IGoR tools. Shared clonotype analysis was performed with the tcR package in R, normalizing sharing by the product of cloneset sizes. To study raw recombination without the effects of thymic and clonal selection, out-of-frame nonproductive sequences were analyzed. The raw public reads went through TCRdb reprocessing: fastp at Q25, MiXCR clone calling, in-frame beta chains kept. Each entry merges the rows of one CDR3 protein and shows their most common DNA and genes. TCRdb's processing, not the authors', yielded these V and J calls. The sample table holds around 220,000 distinct CDR3 sequences, of which about 11% were seen once. Of the sample, less than 12% is held by the ten largest clones.

The chain was built from TRBV4-3 and TRBJ1-4; too little of a D gene remains to name it. This TCR derives from a man in his forties or fifties in good health. Material: memory T cells sorted from blood. Interpreted using the paper, the cell subset or site label stands for: CD45RO+ enriched T cells. The nucleotide sequence is given as TGCGCCAGCAGCCAAGTCTGGGGTCAGGATGAAAAACTGTTTTTT. Translated, it reads CASSQVWGQDEKLFF.